This T cell receptor (beta chain) was sequenced in a study of T cell responses to AZD1222 COVID-19 vaccine. Study-wide results and caveats: Donors skewed white British and female; clonal diversity was possibly underestimated. At baseline, seropositivity was found in only 5 to 7 AZD1222 recipients. Two AZD1222 administrations were followed by greater Spike-specific TCR breadth and depth. Repertoire sampling occurred only after the peak T cell response.

Notes on this clone: Its specificity is unknown.

Assay used: immunoSEQ multiplex PCR; TCRdb lists only in-frame clones, some missing. The sample includes about 74,000 clones, 86% of them seen just once. Germline V lookup: CDR1 SGDLS, CDR2 YYNGEE. Trimming shortened V by 4 bases and J by 0 bases, and 10 bases separated the two germline ends. This CDR3 is built from 15 residues. This chain connects TRBV9 to TRBJ1-4, with D possibly matching TRBD1 (6 bases). Source: peripheral blood, taken on day 0 of AZD1222 vaccination. The receptor was isolated from an adult in good health. The CDR3 region has the DNA TGTGCCAGCAGCCCCGGACAGACAACTAATGAAAAACTGTTTTTT. This codes for CASSPGQTTNEKLFF.